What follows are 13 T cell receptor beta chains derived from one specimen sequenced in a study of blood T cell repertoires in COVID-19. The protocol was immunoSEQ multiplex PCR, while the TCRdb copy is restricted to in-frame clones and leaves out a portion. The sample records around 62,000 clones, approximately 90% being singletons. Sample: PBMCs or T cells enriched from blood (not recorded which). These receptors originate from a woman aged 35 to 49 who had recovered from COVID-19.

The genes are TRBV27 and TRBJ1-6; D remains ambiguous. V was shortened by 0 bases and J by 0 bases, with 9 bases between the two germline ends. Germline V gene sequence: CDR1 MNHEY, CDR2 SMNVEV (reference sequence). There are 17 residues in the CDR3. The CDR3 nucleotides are TGTGCCAGCAGTTTATCCGCAGAAAGCTCCTATAATTCACCCCTCCACTTT. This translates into CASSLSAESSYNSPLHF.

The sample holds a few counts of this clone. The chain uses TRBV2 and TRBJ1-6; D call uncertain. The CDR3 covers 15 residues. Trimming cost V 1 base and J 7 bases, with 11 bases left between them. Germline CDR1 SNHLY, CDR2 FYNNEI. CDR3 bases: TGTGCCAGCAGTGAAGGGAGGGAGGGAAATTCACCCCTCCACTTT. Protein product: CASSEGREGNSPLHF.

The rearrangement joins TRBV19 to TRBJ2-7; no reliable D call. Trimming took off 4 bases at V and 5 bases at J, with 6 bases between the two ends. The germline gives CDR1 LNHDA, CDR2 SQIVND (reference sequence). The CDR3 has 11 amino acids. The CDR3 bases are TGTGCCAGTAGTAGAGCCCACGAGCAGTACTTC. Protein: CASSRAHEQYF.

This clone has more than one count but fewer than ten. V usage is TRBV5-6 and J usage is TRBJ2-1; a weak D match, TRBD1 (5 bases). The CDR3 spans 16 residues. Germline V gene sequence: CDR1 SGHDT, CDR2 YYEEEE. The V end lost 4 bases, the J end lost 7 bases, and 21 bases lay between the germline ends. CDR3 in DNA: TGTGCCAGCAGCCCCGAGCAGGGCGTTAGGATGAATGAGCAGTTCTTC. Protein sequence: CASSPEQGVRMNEQFF.

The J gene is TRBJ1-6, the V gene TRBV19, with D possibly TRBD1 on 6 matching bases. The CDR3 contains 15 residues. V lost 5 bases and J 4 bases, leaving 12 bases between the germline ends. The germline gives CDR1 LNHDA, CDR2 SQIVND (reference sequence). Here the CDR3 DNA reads TGTGCCAGTAGTCCCGGACAGCCTTATAATTCACCCCTCCACTTT. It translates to CASSPGQPYNSPLHF.

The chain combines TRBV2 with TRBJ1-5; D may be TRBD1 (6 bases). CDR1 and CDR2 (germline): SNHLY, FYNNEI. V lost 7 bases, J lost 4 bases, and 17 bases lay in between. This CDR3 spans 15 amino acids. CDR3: CASTLQGTWNQPQHF. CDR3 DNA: TGTGCCAGCACCCTCCAGGGGACGTGGAATCAGCCCCAGCATTTT. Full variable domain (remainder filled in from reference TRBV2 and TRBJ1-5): EPEVTQTPSHQVTQMGQEVILRCVPISNHLYFYWYRQILGQKVEFLVSFYNNEISEKSEIFDDQFSVERPDGSNFTLKIRSTKLEDSAMYFCASTLQGTWNQPQHFGDGTRLSIL.

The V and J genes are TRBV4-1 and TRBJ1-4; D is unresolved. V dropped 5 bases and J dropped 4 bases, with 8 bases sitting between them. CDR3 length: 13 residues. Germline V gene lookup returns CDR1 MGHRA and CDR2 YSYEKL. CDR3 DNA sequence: TGCGCCAGCAGCTGGACTTATAATGAAAAACTGTTTTTT. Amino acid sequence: CASSWTYNEKLFF.

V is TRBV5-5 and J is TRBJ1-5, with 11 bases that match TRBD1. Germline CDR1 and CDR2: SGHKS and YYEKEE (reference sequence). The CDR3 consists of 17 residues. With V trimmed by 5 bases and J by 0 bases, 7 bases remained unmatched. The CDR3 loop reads CASSSGQGVPSNQPQHF. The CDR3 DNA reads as TGTGCCAGCAGTTCGGGACAGGGGGTACCTAGCAATCAGCCCCAGCATTTT.

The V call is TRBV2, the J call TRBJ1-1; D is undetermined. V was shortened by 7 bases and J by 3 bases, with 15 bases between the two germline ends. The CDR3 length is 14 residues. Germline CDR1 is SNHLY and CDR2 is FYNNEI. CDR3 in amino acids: CASKGSGRDTEAFF. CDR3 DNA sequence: TGTGCCAGCAAAGGTAGTGGGCGGGACACTGAAGCTTTCTTT.

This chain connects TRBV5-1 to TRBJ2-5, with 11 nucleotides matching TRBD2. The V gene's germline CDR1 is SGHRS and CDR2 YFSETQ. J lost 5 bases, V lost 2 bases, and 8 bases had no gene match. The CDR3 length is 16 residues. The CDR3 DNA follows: TGCGCCAGCAGCTTACGGCTAGCGGGGGGCATGGAGACCCAGTACTTC. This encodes CASSLRLAGGMETQYF. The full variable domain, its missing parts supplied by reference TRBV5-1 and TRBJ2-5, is KAGVTQTPRYLIKTRGQQVTLSCSPISGHRSVSWYQQTPGQGLQFLFEYFSETQRNKGNFPGRFSGRQFSNSRSEMNVSTLELGDSALYLCASSLRLAGGMETQYFGPGTRLLVL.

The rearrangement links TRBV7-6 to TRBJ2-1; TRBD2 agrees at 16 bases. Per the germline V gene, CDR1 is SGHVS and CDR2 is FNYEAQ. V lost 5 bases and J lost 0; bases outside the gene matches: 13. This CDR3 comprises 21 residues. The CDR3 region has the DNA TGTGCCAGCAGCGCGGGCACGGGACTAGCGGGGGGGGCGAGCTCCTACAATGAGCAGTTCTTC. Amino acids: CASSAGTGLAGGASSYNEQFF.

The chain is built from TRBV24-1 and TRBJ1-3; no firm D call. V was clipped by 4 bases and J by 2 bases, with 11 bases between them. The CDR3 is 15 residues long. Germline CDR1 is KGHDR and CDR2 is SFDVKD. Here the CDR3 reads CATSDAREAGNTIYF. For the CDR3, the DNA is TGTGCCACCAGTGACGCCCGTGAGGCTGGAAACACCATATATTTT.

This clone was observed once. The CDR3 nucleotides are TGTGCCAGCTCCCCATACAGGAATAGCAATCAGCCCCAGCATTTT. Residues: CASSPYRNSNQPQHF. V is TRBV18 and J is TRBJ1-5, with D maybe TRBD1 (5 bases). Germline CDR1 and CDR2: KGHSH and LQKENI. V dropped 6 bases and J dropped 0 bases, with 12 bases sitting between them. The CDR3 loop spans 15 amino acids.